This TCR beta chain derives from a study of shared clonotypes between healthy human individuals. The V and J ends lost 6 bases and 4 bases respectively, with 19 bases between them. This CDR3 is built from 15 residues. Germline values: CDR1 ENHRY, CDR2 SYGVKD. Measured with immunoSEQ multiplex PCR; TCRdb has only the in-frame clones, and not every one. The sample gives fewer than 350,000 clones, roughly 84% of which show up once; around 15% is in the top ten. This clonotype was sampled from a man between 18 and 29 years old in good health. What was sequenced was memory CD8+ T cells sorted from blood. Subset reported: CD45RO+ cells pooled with CCR7-negative TemRA cells. The chain employs TRBV10-3 and TRBJ2-7, with a possible D match to TRBD1 (6 bases). DNA of the CDR3: TGTGCCATCAGCCCTCCCCGGGGAACAGGGTACGAGCAGTACTTC. Translating it yields CAISPPRGTGYEQYF.